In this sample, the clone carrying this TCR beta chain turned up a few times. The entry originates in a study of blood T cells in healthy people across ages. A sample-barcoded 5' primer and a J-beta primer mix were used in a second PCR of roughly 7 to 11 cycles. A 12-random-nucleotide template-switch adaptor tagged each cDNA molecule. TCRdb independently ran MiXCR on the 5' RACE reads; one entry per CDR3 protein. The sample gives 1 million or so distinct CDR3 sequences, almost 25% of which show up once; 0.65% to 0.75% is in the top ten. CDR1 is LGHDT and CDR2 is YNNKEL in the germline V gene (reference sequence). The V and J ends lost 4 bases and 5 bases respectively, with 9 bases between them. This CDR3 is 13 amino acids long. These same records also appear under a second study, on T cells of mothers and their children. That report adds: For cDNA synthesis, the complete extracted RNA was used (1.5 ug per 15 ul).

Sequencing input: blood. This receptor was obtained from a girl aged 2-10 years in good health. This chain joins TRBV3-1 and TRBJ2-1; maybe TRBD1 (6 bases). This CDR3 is CASSPTGNNEQFF. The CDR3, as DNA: TGTGCCAGCAGCCCCACAGGGAACAATGAGCAGTTCTTC.